The 4 T cell receptor beta chains given below trace back to one sample, sequenced in a study of T cells expressing NK-cell markers. For each CDR3 protein, TCRdb gives one entry from its re-call of the 5' RACE reads, without DNA. The table for this sample gives about 460,000 distinct CDR3 sequences. The source material was blood T cells: a sorted CD56 or NKG2C T cell subset, CD4+ or CD8+ T cells, or bulk PBMC T cells (not recorded which). These receptors came from a woman between 50 and 59 years old in good health.

The chain combines TRBV6-6 with TRBJ2-1; no DNA is available, so the TRBD2 call from TCRdb remains unchecked. CDR3 length equals 17 residues. Germline CDR1 is MNHNY and CDR2 is SVGAGI (reference sequence). This CDR3 is CASSYSPLAGVYNEQFF.

The chain carries TRBV18 and TRBJ2-3. This CDR3 has 13 amino acids. Germline lookup yields CDR1 KGHSH and CDR2 LQKENI. CDR3 region: CASSPPSTDTQYF.

This chain joins TRBV2 and TRBJ2-1; TCRdb's assignment of TRBD1 cannot be checked, as there is no DNA. Looked up from germline, CDR1 is SNHLY and CDR2 is FYNNEI. The CDR3 runs 18 residues. The CDR3 sequence is CASSYGQGGGLLRNEQFF.

The V call is TRBV20-1, the J call TRBJ2-1; the D call from TCRdb, TRBD2, cannot be confirmed without DNA. Germline values: CDR1 DFQATT, CDR2 SNEGSKA (reference sequence). The CDR3 has 16 residues. CDR3 in amino acids: CSARDSSAGRDSEQFF.